One and the same sample provided the 32 T cell receptor beta chains below, sequenced in a study of OX40 agonist ivuxolimab in advanced cancers. Profiled with immunoSEQ multiplex PCR; TCRdb holds only in-frame clones, not every one. This sample has tens of thousands of clones; 84% occur once, and the top ten carry around 18%. The input for sequencing was CD4+ or CD8+ T cells sorted from blood, taken in a trial of the OX40 agonist ivuxolimab. The receptor source for this set is an adult with an advanced solid tumor such as melanoma, head and neck, liver or kidney cancer.

V and J are TRBV28 and TRBJ2-3; D possibly corresponds to TRBD2 (5 bases). Germline values: CDR1 MDHEN, CDR2 SYDVKM. The CDR3 is 15 amino acids. Trimming shortened V by 6 bases and J by 4 bases, and 17 bases separated the two germline ends. The CDR3 is CASSPGLPVPDTQYF. CDR3 DNA sequence: TGTGCCAGCAGCCCCGGACTGCCCGTCCCAGATACGCAGTATTTT.

This chain joins TRBV28 and TRBJ2-5; D gene unclear. This CDR3 has 16 amino acids. V lost 2 bases to trimming and J lost 0 bases, with 13 bases between them. Germline V gene lookup returns CDR1 MDHEN and CDR2 SYDVKM. CDR3 bases: TGTGCCAGCAGTTTAAGAGACCGCGCGTACCAAGAGACCCAGTACTTC. Translating it yields CASSLRDRAYQETQYF.

J is TRBJ2-5 and V is TRBV27; D possibly corresponds to TRBD1 (6 bases). The last part of the DNA fits TRBJ2-7 better; the J call may be wrong. Germline V gives CDR1 MNHEY, CDR2 SMNVEV (reference sequence). The CDR3 is 14 residues long. CDR3 bases: TGTGCCAGCAGTCCAGGACAGTTACCCTACGAGCAGTACTTC. This sequence encodes CASSPGQLPYEQYF.

This clone is medium-sized (0.01 to 0.1%) within its sample. The chain joins TRBV5-8 to TRBJ1-2; D not certain. Trimming shortened V by 6 bases and J by 8 bases, and 5 bases separated the two germline ends. Germline V gene data show CDR1 as SGHTS and CDR2 as YDEGEE. CDR3 length: 9 amino acids. CDR3 in amino acids: CASTRGYTF. The CDR3 DNA sequence: TGTGCCAGCACTCGGGGCTACACCTTC.

The chain links TRBV6-5 to TRBJ2-5; D is ambiguous. Germline V CDR1 and CDR2: MNHEY, SVGAGI. Between the trimmed V and J ends, which lost 6 bases and 7 bases, there was a span of 15 bases. CDR3 size: 13 residues. Here the CDR3 DNA reads TGTGCCAGCAGCCCTAGACCCGGTGGGACCCAGTACTTC. Translated, it gives CASSPRPGGTQYF.

The chain couples TRBV28 to TRBJ2-3, with 11 bases identical to TRBD2. CDR1 is MDHEN and CDR2 is SYDVKM in the germline V gene. J lost 10 bases, V lost 10 bases, and 13 bases had no gene match. The CDR3 sequence is 14 residues long. In DNA, the CDR3 is TGTGCCACCGACGTAGCGGGAGGGCCAGTACCGCAGTATTTT. Residues: CATDVAGGPVPQYF.

The chain combines TRBV9 with TRBJ1-2; 7 bases fit TRBD1. The germline CDR1 and CDR2 sequences are SGDLS and YYNGEE. There are 13 residues in the CDR3. V was clipped by 0 bases and J by 6 bases; unmatched bases: 2. CDR3 sequence reads: CASSVVTGNGYTF. Here the CDR3 DNA reads TGTGCCAGCAGCGTAGTGACAGGGAATGGCTACACCTTC.

The chain couples TRBV20-1 to TRBJ1-2; D gene unclear. This CDR3 has 9 residues. Germline V lookup: CDR1 DFQATT, CDR2 SNEGSKA (reference sequence). The CDR3 region is CRGGDGYTF. The CDR3 nucleotides are TGCAGGGGTGGGGATGGCTACACCTTC.

The rearrangement uses TRBV2 and TRBJ2-1; the D is unclear. The V and J ends lost 3 bases and 12 bases respectively, with 18 bases between them. This CDR3 region has 14 residues. The V gene's germline CDR1 is SNHLY and CDR2 FYNNEI. CDR3 DNA sequence: TGTGCCAGCAGTGACCGGGCTCATGGTCCGGGGCAGTTCTTC. Amino acid sequence: CASSDRAHGPGQFF. Combining the CDR3 with reference TRBV2 and TRBJ2-1 gives the whole variable domain EPEVTQTPSHQVTQMGQEVILRCVPISNHLYFYWYRQILGQKVEFLVSFYNNEISEKSEIFDDQFSVERPDGSNFTLKIRSTKLEDSAMYFCASSDRAHGPGQFFGPGTRLTVL.

This chain connects TRBV13 to TRBJ2-5, with D perhaps matching TRBD1 (6 bases). The V gene lost 4 bases and the J gene lost 7 bases, with 19 bases spanning the gap. CDR1 and CDR2 from the germline V gene are PRHDT and FYEKMQ (reference sequence). This CDR3 comprises 15 residues. The CDR3 reads CASSSEGDTQGTQYF. CDR3 DNA: TGTGCCAGCAGCTCAGAGGGGGACACCCAGGGGACCCAGTACTTC.

The J gene is TRBJ2-2, the V gene TRBV5-1; no clear D. V was shortened by 0 bases and J by 0 bases, with 3 bases between the two germline ends. CDR3 length equals 14 residues. CDR1 is SGHRS, CDR2 YFSETQ, per germline. The CDR3: CASSLVTNTGELFF. CDR3 DNA: TGCGCCAGCAGCTTGGTTACGAACACCGGGGAGCTGTTTTTT. Complete variable domain (other parts from reference TRBV5-1 and TRBJ2-2): KAGVTQTPRYLIKTRGQQVTLSCSPISGHRSVSWYQQTPGQGLQFLFEYFSETQRNKGNFPGRFSGRQFSNSRSEMNVSTLELGDSALYLCASSLVTNTGELFFGEGSRLTVL.

The chain couples TRBV7-9 to TRBJ1-1; D unresolved. With 1 base removed from V and 4 bases from J, the gap between germline ends came to 1 base. The CDR3 has 11 residues. CDR1 and CDR2 (germline): SEHNR, FQNEAQ (reference sequence). CDR3 loop: CASSLGTEAFF. The CDR3 nucleotides are TGTGCCAGCAGCTTAGGCACTGAAGCTTTCTTT.

For the CDR3, the DNA is TGTGCCAGCAGTTACGCCTCGACAGGGAATCATCAGCCCCAGCATTTT. Its translation is CASSYASTGNHQPQHF. This sequence joins TRBV6-6 and TRBJ1-5, with 7 nucleotides matching TRBD1. V lost 2 bases to trimming and J lost 5 bases; unmatched junction nucleotides: 9. Germline V gene sequence: CDR1 MNHNY, CDR2 SVGAGI (reference sequence). There are 16 residues in the CDR3.

On this clone itself: The sample holds other DNA sequences that translate to the same CDR3. The CDR3 sequence: CASSIGTPTYNEQFF. CDR3 nucleotide sequence: TGTGCCAGTAGTATAGGTACACCAACCTACAATGAGCAGTTCTTC. V gene TRBV19 combines with J gene TRBJ2-1; D unclear. Trimming took off 1 base at V and 2 bases at J, with 9 bases between the two ends. Germline CDR1 LNHDA, CDR2 SQIVND (reference sequence). The CDR3 has 15 residues.

This clone was seen just once. Here the CDR3 omits its conserved ending phenylalanine or tryptophan, so a read error is the likely source. The rearrangement links TRBV11-3 to TRBJ2-7, with a possible D match to TRBD1 (6 bases). The V end was cut by 4 bases, the J end by 2 bases, with 18 bases between. Germline V lookup: CDR1 SGHNT, CDR2 YENEEA. The length of the CDR3 is 16 residues. CDR3 sequence: CASSYPDGGHPYEQYL. In DNA form, the CDR3 reads TGTGCCAGCAGCTATCCCGATGGGGGCCACCCCTACGAGCAGTACCTC.

This clone showed up just once. The chain recombines TRBV4-3 with TRBJ1-4; D unresolved. The CDR3 loop spans 15 amino acids. V lost 4 bases and J lost 0, with 9 bases in between. Germline V gives CDR1 LGHNA, CDR2 YSLEER. CDR3: CASSRDSATNEKLFF. In DNA, the CDR3 is TGCGCCAGCAGCCGAGACTCAGCAACTAATGAAAAACTGTTTTTT.

The chain joins TRBV10-3 to TRBJ2-7, with a tentative D call TRBD1 (6 bases). Germline V gene data show CDR1 as ENHRY and CDR2 as SYGVKD. Trimming took off 2 bases at V and 0 bases at J, with 23 bases between the two ends. This CDR3 has 19 amino acids. Here the CDR3 DNA reads TGTGCCATCAGTGAGCCTCGACCGGGACACCAAAAAACCTCCTACGAGCAGTACTTC. Encoded protein: CAISEPRPGHQKTSYEQYF.

The CDR3 DNA reads as TGCGCCAGCAGCCAAGGGGGGGGAGCGTACGAGCAGTACTTC. It codes for CASSQGGGAYEQYF. The rearrangement joins TRBV4-1 to TRBJ2-7; 7 bases align to TRBD2. The junction had 4 bases not matched to a gene; V was cut back by 1 base and J by 4 bases. The germline gives CDR1 MGHRA, CDR2 YSYEKL. The CDR3 covers 14 residues.

This clone was seen only once. At the DNA level, this CDR3 is encoded by other sequences in the same sample as well. The chain has TRBV29-1 and TRBJ1-1; D is possibly TRBD1 (5 bases). V was shortened by 6 bases and J by 1 base, with 12 bases between the two germline ends. The germline V gene encodes CDR1 SQVTM and CDR2 ANQGSEA. The CDR3 covers 13 residues. CDR3 region: CSVADGQNTEAFF. The CDR3 region has the DNA TGCAGCGTCGCGGACGGACAGAACACTGAAGCTTTCTTT.

The chain joins TRBV11-3 to TRBJ2-5, with 7 bases that match TRBD1. The J call is in doubt because the DNA end fits TRBJ2-7 better. CDR1 and CDR2 from the germline V gene are SGHNT and YENEEA. This CDR3 is built from 14 residues. The CDR3: CASSPAGTAYEQYF. CDR3 DNA: TGTGCCAGCAGCCCAGCCGGGACAGCTTACGAGCAGTACTTC.

This sequence joins TRBV11-3 and TRBJ2-7, with D maybe TRBD1 (5 bases). CDR3 size: 14 residues. Trimming cost V 4 bases and J 4 bases, with 14 bases left between them. CDR1 and CDR2 from the germline V gene are SGHNT and YENEEA. The CDR3 region is CASSSLSGHYEQYF. Written as DNA, the CDR3 is TGTGCCAGCAGCTCGTTGTCCGGACATTACGAGCAGTACTTC.

The rearrangement joins TRBV27 to TRBJ2-3; 10 bases are shared with TRBD1. CDR1 MNHEY and CDR2 SMNVEV come from the germline V gene (reference sequence). This CDR3 comprises 16 residues. Trimming took 4 bases from V and 1 from J; bases not matched to a gene: 5. CDR3 amino acids: CASSSLDRGGTDTQYF. The CDR3 DNA reads TGTGCCAGCAGTTCCCTGGACAGGGGGGGCACAGATACGCAGTATTTT.

The rearrangement joins TRBV27 to TRBJ2-7; D is possibly TRBD2 (5 bases). The V gene's germline CDR1 is MNHEY and CDR2 SMNVEV (reference sequence). The ends were cut back, 3 bases at V and 3 bases at J, with 9 bases in the middle. This CDR3 contains 13 residues. The CDR3 DNA sequence: TGTGCCAGCAGTTTCAGCGCGGGCTACGAGCAGTACTTC. Translating it yields CASSFSAGYEQYF.

The chain couples TRBV6-5 to TRBJ2-1; 8 nucleotides line up with TRBD2. Germline V lookup: CDR1 MNHEY, CDR2 SVGAGI. V dropped 7 bases and J dropped 7; count of bases not matched to a gene: 3. CDR3 length: 12 residues. CDR3 nucleotide sequence: TGTGCCAGCATCAGCGGGAGAAATGAGCAGTTCTTC. It translates to CASISGRNEQFF.

This chain joins TRBV11-1 and TRBJ2-7; 13 bases agree with TRBD2. V lost 2 bases and J lost 3; bases outside the gene matches: 7. This CDR3 spans 17 amino acids. Germline V gene data show CDR1 as SGHAT and CDR2 as FQDESV (reference sequence). CDR3 sequence reads: CASSLTSGRAASYEQYF. As DNA, the CDR3 is TGTGCCAGCAGCTTAACTAGCGGGAGGGCCGCCAGCTACGAGCAGTACTTC.

The genes are TRBV5-4 and TRBJ1-1, with 8 bases fitting TRBD1. Germline V gene data show CDR1 as SGHNT and CDR2 as YYREEE (reference sequence). The junction had 5 bases not matched to a gene; V was cut back by 3 bases and J by 1 base. The CDR3 extends over 15 amino acids. CDR3 protein: CASSSPGTGNTEAFF. The CDR3 nucleotides read TGTGCCAGCAGCTCCCCCGGGACAGGGAACACTGAAGCTTTCTTT.

The genes are TRBV7-8 and TRBJ2-7; D gene uncertain. CDR1 and CDR2 from the germline V gene are SGHVS and FQNEAQ. The CDR3 covers 13 residues. The V and J ends lost 5 bases and 6 bases respectively, with 14 bases between them. CDR3 sequence reads: CASSTGSGGEQYF. In nucleotides, the CDR3 is TGTGCCAGCAGCACCGGATCAGGCGGCGAGCAGTACTTC.

V usage is TRBV28 and J usage is TRBJ1-5, with D possibly matching TRBD1 (5 bases). Per germline, CDR1 MDHEN and CDR2 SYDVKM. V shed 1 base and J shed 3 bases, with 10 bases lying between them. The CDR3 runs to 15 residues. The CDR3 DNA sequence: TGTGCCAGCAGTTTATACAGGCGGTACAATCAGCCCCAGCATTTT. Its translation is CASSLYRRYNQPQHF.

This clone was found once. The rearrangement links TRBV1 to TRBJ2-2; the D segment call TRBD2 is taken from the table without a DNA check. TRBV1 is described as a pseudogene. The CDR3 length is 15 residues. CDR3 protein: CTSSQGLAGTGELFF. In nucleotides, the CDR3 is TGCACCAGCAGCCAGGGACTAGCGGGTACCGGGGAGCTGTTTTTT.

The rearrangement links TRBV9 to TRBJ2-7; the D gene is possibly TRBD2 (6 bases). CDR1 and CDR2 from the germline V gene are SGDLS and YYNGEE. This CDR3 is 14 amino acids long. V was pared by 4 bases and J by 3 bases, with 14 bases between. This CDR3 is CASSPRTTLYEQYF. The CDR3 DNA reads TGTGCCAGCAGCCCCCGGACTACTCTCTACGAGCAGTACTTC. The full variable domain, with the rest looked up from reference TRBV9 and TRBJ2-7, is DSGVTQTPKHLITATGQRVTLRCSPRSGDLSVYWYQQSLDQGLQFLIQYYNGEERAKGNILERFSAQQFPDLHSELNLSSLELGDSALYFCASSPRTTLYEQYFGPGTRLTVT.

The J gene is TRBJ1-1, the V gene TRBV7-9, with D possibly matching TRBD1 (5 bases). Per germline, CDR1 SEHNR and CDR2 FQNEAQ (reference sequence). This CDR3 is 19 amino acids long. Trimming removed 4 bases from V and 1 base from J, with 25 bases in between. The CDR3 region has the DNA TGTGCCAGCAGCTCCCAAGAGGTGGGGCCCCTTGGAAGGAACACTGAAGCTTTCTTT. Its protein is CASSSQEVGPLGRNTEAFF.

This clone was counted only a few times. This rearrangement joins TRBV5-1 to TRBJ2-7; no clear D. Germline CDR1 reads SGHRS; CDR2 reads YFSETQ. V was trimmed by 0 bases and J by 3 bases, leaving 7 bases between them. CDR3 size: 13 residues. CDR3 in amino acids: CASSLGTLYEQYF. CDR3 coding DNA: TGCGCCAGCAGCTTGGGCACCCTCTACGAGCAGTACTTC.